This is a list of T cell receptor beta chains from one sample in a study of T cell responses to AZD1222 COVID-19 vaccine. The method was immunoSEQ multiplex PCR; TCRdb's version includes in-frame clones alone and lacks a portion of them. The sample has some 130,000 clones; about nine tenths are singletons. The specimen was peripheral blood, collected on day 0 of AZD1222 vaccination. The origin of the receptors is an adult in good health. The CDR3 runs from the conserved cysteine through the conserved F or W. Fields, in order: J gene, V gene, clone size, D gene, CDR3 DNA, CDR3 protein. D genes are given only for firm matches. The size field is filled for only some rows; it gives once, few, many or a size class.

>TRBJ1-5|TRBV30|-|-
TGTGCCTGGAGTGTACAGCAGGGGACAAAAAATCAGCCCCAGCATTTT
CAWSVQQGTKNQPQHF
>TRBJ1-2|TRBV3-1/TRBV3-2|-|-
TGTGCCAGCAGCCAAGTATCCCCGGGGCAGGGCCTTTATGGCTACACCTTC
CASSQVSPGQGLYGYTF
>TRBJ1-1|TRBV6-5|-|-
TGTGCCAGCAGCCTACAGTGGAACACTGAAGCTTTCTTT
CASSLQWNTEAFF
>TRBJ2-2|TRBV20-1|-|TRBD2
TGCAGTGCTAGTTCTGCCCACGAGATAGCGGGGGGGATCAACGGGGAGCTGTTTTTT
CSASSAHEIAGGINGELFF
>TRBJ2-2|TRBV5-1|-|-
TGCGCCAGCAGCTTGGAATCCGGAATTTACACCGGGGAGCTGTTTTTT
CASSLESGIYTGELFF
>TRBJ2-2|TRBV18|-|-
TGTGCCAGCTCACCAGACAGGAGGAACACCGGGGAGCTGTTTTTT
CASSPDRRNTGELFF
>TRBJ1-2|TRBV25-1|-|-
TGTGCCAGCAGTGAAAGTCTAGGGTGGCATGGCTACACCTTC
CASSESLGWHGYTF
>TRBJ1-2|TRBV18|-|TRBD1
TGTGCCAGCTCACCCGGACAGGGTGCTAACTATGGCTACACCTTC
CASSPGQGANYGYTF
>TRBJ1-4|TRBV3-1/TRBV3-2|-|-
TGTGCCAGCAGCAAACAGGCCTTGGCGGAAAAACTGTTTTTT
CASSKQALAEKLFF
>TRBJ2-7|TRBV27|-|TRBD2
TGTGCCAGCAGTAGCGGGGGTTCCTACGAGCAGTACTTC
CASSSGGSYEQYF
>TRBJ1-2|TRBV6-5|once|-
TGTGCCAGCAGTTACAGTGGACGGATTAACTATGGCTACACCTTC
CASSYSGRINYGYTF
>TRBJ2-5|TRBV19|-|TRBD1
TGTGCCAGCCGGGACAGGGGGGAGACCCAGTACTTC
CASRDRGETQYF
>TRBJ1-1|TRBV19|-|-
TGTGCCAGTAGTTTGACAGTAAACACTGAAGCTTTCTTT
CASSLTVNTEAFF
>TRBJ1-4|TRBV12-3/TRBV12-4|few|-
TGTGCCAGCAGTTCAGGTGAAAAACTGTTTTTT
CASSSGEKLFF
>TRBJ2-1|TRBV19|-|-
TGTGCCAGTAGTTGGGGATCTGACAATGAGCAGTTCTTC
CASSWGSDNEQFF
>TRBJ2-5|TRBV11-2|-|-
TGTGCCAGCAGCGCGGGACAGCTACAAGAGACCCAGTACTTC
CASSAGQLQETQYF
>TRBJ2-3|TRBV7-9|-|-
TGTGCCAGCAGCTTGCGGGGGCCGAGCACAGATACGCAGTATTTT
CASSLRGPSTDTQYF
>TRBJ2-2|TRBV4-3|-|-
TGCGCCAGCAGCCCGGACGCCGCGAACACCGGGGAGCTGTTTTTT
CASSPDAANTGELFF
>TRBJ2-7|TRBV7-8|-|TRBD1
TGTGCCAGCAGCGAGGGGCAGGGGGCCCCCTACGAGCAGTACTTC
CASSEGQGAPYEQYF
>TRBJ1-2|TRBV30|-|TRBD1
TGTGCCTGCGACAGGGGCACTCCTCTATCCGGCTACACCTTC
CACDRGTPLSGYTF
>TRBJ2-2|TRBV21-1|-|-
TGTGCCAGCAGCTCAGGGAGGAGACAGGGTATCACCGGGGAGCTGTTTTTT
CASSSGRRQGITGELFF
>TRBJ2-2|TRBV12-3/TRBV12-4|-|-
TGTGCCAGCTCTAACACCGGGGAGCTGTTTTTT
CASSNTGELFF
>TRBJ2-3|TRBV28|-|-
TGTGCCAGCAGTTTGGGAAGAACTGCAGATACGCAGTATTTT
CASSLGRTADTQYF
>TRBJ1-5|TRBV18|-|TRBD1
TGTGCCAGCTCACCCGGACAGGGCAATCAGCCCCAGCATTTT
CASSPGQGNQPQHF
>TRBJ1-5|TRBV30|few|-
TGTGCCTGGAGTGTGCGACCGTATGAGCCCCAGCATTTT
CAWSVRPYEPQHF
>TRBJ1-4|TRBV11-1|-|-
TGTGCCAGCAGCCCCTCGGGGAGTGAAAAACTGTTTTTT
CASSPSGSEKLFF
>TRBJ2-6|TRBV15|few|-
TGTGCCACCAGCAGAGATCAAAACTCTGGGGCCAACGTCCTGACTTTC
CATSRDQNSGANVLTF
>TRBJ2-4|TRBV4-3|-|-
TGCGCCAGCAGCCAAGATCCAGGGGGAGGGGCCAAAAACATTCAGTACTTC
CASSQDPGGGAKNIQYF
>TRBJ1-1|TRBV19|few|-
TGTGCCAGTCAGCTGAGGGGGAGGTTGGGCACTGAAGCTTTCTTT
CASQLRGRLGTEAFF
>TRBJ1-5|TRBV28|-|-
TGTGCCAGCAGTTTACAGGTGCATCAGCCCCAGCATTTT
CASSLQVHQPQHF
>TRBJ2-7|TRBV24-1|-|-
TGTGCCACCAGTGCCGCAGGGTACGAGCAGTACTTC
CATSAAGYEQYF
>TRBJ1-2|TRBV18|-|-
TGTGCCAGCTCACCACCGAGAGGCGACGCCAAGCATGGCTACACCTTC
CASSPPRGDAKHGYTF
>TRBJ2-7|TRBV7-3|-|TRBD1
TGTGCCAGCAGCTTAAGGGCAGGGGGAGACTACGAGCAGTACTTC
CASSLRAGGDYEQYF
>TRBJ1-6|TRBV28|once|TRBD1
TGTGCCAGCAGCATACAGGGGGTAATCGCACCCCTCCACTTT
CASSIQGVIAPLHF
>TRBJ1-1|TRBV6-5|once|-
TGTGCCAGCAAAGGCCCGGAGGGAGGGGTTCCTGAAGCTTTCTTT
CASKGPEGGVPEAFF
>TRBJ1-5|TRBV5-1|-|-
TGCGCCAGCAGCTTGGACGGTGGGGATGGCAATCAGCCCCAGCATTTT
CASSLDGGDGNQPQHF
>TRBJ1-2|TRBV27|-|-
TGTGCCAGCAGTTTAGGAGCCCACAGGGCGGAGGGCTATGGCTACACCTTC
CASSLGAHRAEGYGYTF
>TRBJ1-1|TRBV28|-|-
TGTGCCAGCATACTCTCAAGACGGAACACTGAAGCTTTCTTT
CASILSRRNTEAFF
>TRBJ2-6|TRBV14|-|-
TGTGCCAGCAGCCAAGCCTCTGGGGCCAACGTCCTGACTTTC
CASSQASGANVLTF
>TRBJ2-2|TRBV2|-|TRBD1
TGTGCCAGCAGTCCTTCGTGGACAGGGGGCCCCGGGGAGCTGTTTTTT
CASSPSWTGGPGELFF
>TRBJ2-1|TRBV5-4|-|-
TGTGCCAGCAGCTCCCAAAATGAGCAGTTCTTC
CASSSQNEQFF
>TRBJ1-5|TRBV19|-|TRBD1
TGTGCCAGTACCCCAACGCAGGGGGCACAGCCCCAGCATTTT
CASTPTQGAQPQHF
>TRBJ2-5|TRBV7-8|-|-
TGTGCCAGCAGCCCCGAACCCCTGTCTAGCCCAGAGACCCAGTACTTC
CASSPEPLSSPETQYF
>TRBJ1-4|TRBV7-9|-|-
TGTGCCAGCGAGGGTGGAGGGAGCGAAAAACTGTTTTTT
CASEGGGSEKLFF
>TRBJ2-2|TRBV6-6|-|TRBD2
TGTGCCAGCAGACCCGGGGGGGAGAACACCGGGGAGCTGTTTTTT
CASRPGGENTGELFF
>TRBJ2-7|TRBV6-5|-|TRBD1
TGTGCCAGCAGTACGGGACAGGGAAGCGAGCAGTACTTC
CASSTGQGSEQYF
>TRBJ2-2|TRBV4-2|-|-
TGTGCCAGCAGCCAAGAGGGGGGCGGGGAGCTGTTTTTT
CASSQEGGGELFF
>TRBJ1-3|TRBV18|-|TRBD1
TGTGCCAGCTCACCAACGGGACAGGGGGGAAACACCATATATTTT
CASSPTGQGGNTIYF
>TRBJ1-4|TRBV6-2/TRBV6-3|once|-
TGTGCCAGCACCCCCACCGCGCGCGCAACTAATGAAAAACTGTTTTTT
CASTPTARATNEKLFF
>TRBJ2-3|TRBV5-1|-|-
TGCGCCAGCAGCGACCCCGGCACAGATACGCAGTATTTT
CASSDPGTDTQYF
>TRBJ1-5|TRBV6-2/TRBV6-3|few|TRBD1
TGTGCCAGCAGTTTTATCCGACAGGGTATGATTCAGCCCCAGCATTTT
CASSFIRQGMIQPQHF
>TRBJ1-3|TRBV30|-|-
TGTGCCTGGAGTACCGGAGCTGGAAACACCATATATTTT
CAWSTGAGNTIYF
>TRBJ1-4|TRBV30|-|-
TGTGCCTCCGCGTCGGGGGGCTTGGATGAAAAACTGTTTTTT
CASASGGLDEKLFF
>TRBJ2-2|TRBV6-5|-|-
TGTGCCAGCAGTTACGGTACAGAGTCGCGGGGGCTGTTTTTT
CASSYGTESRGLFF
>TRBJ2-5|TRBV24-1|-|-
TGTGCCACCAGTCGGACTGAACAAGAGACCCAGTACTTC
CATSRTEQETQYF
>TRBJ2-5|TRBV6-2/TRBV6-3|-|-
TGTGCCAGCAGTGGGAGCAAAGGGGCCCAGTACTTC
CASSGSKGAQYF
>TRBJ1-5|TRBV2|once|-
TGTGCCAGCAGGGAGAGGGTGAGGAATCAGCCCCAGCATTTT
CASRERVRNQPQHF